Included here is one T cell receptor beta chain sequence, with context. This specimen comes from a study of type 1 and type 2 diabetes patients. Genomic DNA was the PCR template. The TCR beta CDR3 region was amplified using 30 forward and 13 reverse primers. MiXCR, run by TCRdb on the multiplex PCR reads, gives a single entry per CDR3 protein. The repertoire holds about 290,000 distinct CDR3 sequences, with around 47% as singletons. Trimming removed 6 bases from V and 0 bases from J; junction bases left unmatched: 3. The CDR3 has 15 amino acids. Germline V CDR1 and CDR2: SNHLY, FYNNEI. What was sequenced was peripheral blood mononuclear cells (PBMCs). This chain joins TRBV2 and TRBJ2-2; 8 nucleotides line up with TRBD2. The TCR sequence derives from a man aged 18 to 30 with type 2 diabetes. The CDR3 region is CASRREDSNTGELFF. CDR3 DNA: TGTGCCAGCAGGCGGGAGGACTCGAACACCGGGGAGCTGTTTTTT.